This entry lists 14 T cell receptor beta chains sequenced from one sample in a study of cytomegalovirus exposure and HLA in healthy donors. PCR amplification relied on 60 Vbeta primers (plus 13 Jbeta primers). Libraries were prepared by immunoSEQ multiplex PCR; TCRdb keeps only in-frame clonotypes and omits some of them. There are about 160,000 clones in the sample; about 80% occur only once, and approximately 4.8% lies in the top ten. Sequencing input: PBMCs. The receptors stem from a man aged 25-40 years in good health and CMV-seronegative.

The chain couples TRBV27 to TRBJ1-2, with D perhaps TRBD1 (6 bases). The CDR3 has 16 residues. Between the trimmed V and J ends, which lost 7 bases and 0 bases, there was a span of 18 bases. CDR1 and CDR2 (germline): MNHEY, SMNVEV (reference sequence). CDR3 nucleotide sequence: TGTGCCAGCAAGAAAAACAGGGAGATTTCTAACTATGGCTACACCTTC. It translates to CASKKNREISNYGYTF.

The rearrangement joins TRBV30 to TRBJ2-3; 12 positions agree with TRBD2. The V gene's germline CDR1 is GTSNPN and CDR2 SVGIG (reference sequence). The V gene end was trimmed by 8 bases and the J gene end by 1 base; junction bases not matched to a gene: 7. The CDR3 consists of 15 residues. The CDR3 DNA is TGTGCCGGAACCCGGACTAGCGGGGGCACAGATACGCAGTATTTT. Protein: CAGTRTSGGTDTQYF.

The chain employs TRBV7-9 and TRBJ2-7, with D tentatively TRBD2 (6 bases). This CDR3 region has 15 residues. In germline, CDR1 is SEHNR, CDR2 FQNEAQ (reference sequence). Trimming cost V 5 bases and J 2 bases, with 16 bases left between them. CDR3 coding DNA: TGTGCCAGCAGCCGTTGGGAGGAAATCCCCTACGAGCAGTACTTC. Translating it yields CASSRWEEIPYEQYF.

Points on this clone: In the same sample, other DNA sequences code for this CDR3. The chain recombines TRBV7-3 with TRBJ1-2, with D uncertain. Germline values: CDR1 SGHTA, CDR2 FQGTGA. CDR3 length equals 13 residues. V lost 2 bases to trimming and J lost 2 bases, with 6 bases between them. The CDR3, as DNA: TGTGCCAGCAGCTTATCCCCGAACTATGGCTACACCTTC. Translating gives CASSLSPNYGYTF.

This chain uses TRBV6-5 with TRBJ2-1; 9 bases match TRBD1. The CDR3 has 15 amino acids. Germline CDR1 and CDR2: MNHEY and SVGAGI. Germline trimming cut 6 bases from V and 4 bases from J; bases unmatched to any gene: 7. This chain's CDR3 is CASSQRTGVYNEQFF. The CDR3 bases are TGTGCCAGCAGCCAAAGGACAGGGGTTTACAATGAGCAGTTCTTC.

This chain links TRBV30 with TRBJ1-1, with 9 bases fitting TRBD1. Trimming took 5 bases from V and 0 from J; bases not matched to a gene: 4. This CDR3 region has 14 residues. Germline V gene lookup returns CDR1 GTSNPN and CDR2 SVGIG (reference sequence). CDR3 amino acids: CAWYRGRVNTEAFF. CDR3 nucleotides: TGTGCCTGGTACAGGGGGCGCGTGAACACTGAAGCTTTCTTT.

The chain links TRBV11-2 to TRBJ2-7, with a tentative D call TRBD1 (5 bases). V gave up 1 base and J gave up 0 bases, with 7 bases separating them. This CDR3 is built from 14 residues. Germline values: CDR1 SGHAT, CDR2 FQNNGV. This chain's CDR3 is CASSLGRVSYEQYF. The CDR3 bases are TGTGCCAGCAGCTTAGGCAGGGTCTCCTACGAGCAGTACTTC.

The chain joins TRBV5-1 to TRBJ2-3; TRBD2 matches at 12 bases. Per the germline V gene, CDR1 is SGHRS and CDR2 is YFSETQ. This CDR3 has 18 residues. The trim removed 0 bases at V and 6 bases at J, leaving 11 bases unmatched. CDR3 loop: CASSLEGLAGGPRDTQYF. As DNA, the CDR3 is TGCGCCAGCAGCTTGGAAGGGCTAGCGGGAGGGCCGAGGGATACGCAGTATTTT.

This clone was picked up one time. The genes are TRBV7-8 and TRBJ1-3, with D perhaps matching TRBD1 (5 bases). V dropped 4 bases and J dropped 4 bases, with 20 bases sitting between them. The CDR3 length is 17 residues. Germline-derived CDR1 and CDR2 are SGHVS and FQNEAQ. As DNA, the CDR3 is TGTGCCAGCAGCTCCCGCTTGGCAGGGAGGAACGGAAACACCATATATTTT. It encodes CASSSRLAGRNGNTIYF.

The sample holds a few counts of this clone. The chain joins TRBV11-2 to TRBJ2-1; TRBD2 is a possible D gene (6 bases). The CDR3 contains 14 residues. Trimming cost V 1 base and J 6 bases, with 10 bases left between them. Per the germline V gene, CDR1 is SGHAT and CDR2 is FQNNGV. In DNA, the CDR3 is TGTGCCAGCAGCTTAGGTTCGGGGGTCAATGAGCAGTTCTTC. This sequence encodes CASSLGSGVNEQFF.

As concerns this clone: This sample includes further DNA sequences coding for the same CDR3. The chain has TRBV19 and TRBJ1-4, with TRBD1 as a possible D gene (5 bases). The V and J ends lost 3 bases and 3 bases respectively, with 8 bases between them. The CDR3 is made up of 14 amino acids. Germline CDR1 and CDR2: LNHDA and SQIVND (reference sequence). CDR3 sequence: CASSIGGANEKLFF. As DNA, the CDR3 is TGTGCCAGTAGTATCGGGGGGGCTAATGAAAAACTGTTTTTT.

V and J are TRBV5-4 and TRBJ2-7; D perhaps matches TRBD2 (5 bases). With 3 bases removed from V and 3 bases from J, the gap between germline ends came to 10 bases. The CDR3 sequence is 13 residues long. Per germline, CDR1 SGHNT and CDR2 YYREEE (reference sequence). The CDR3 region is CASSSGSLYEQYF. DNA for the CDR3: TGTGCCAGCAGCTCGGGGTCTCTCTACGAGCAGTACTTC.

This chain uses TRBV10-1 with TRBJ1-5, with D hard to call. There are 13 residues in the CDR3. V was clipped by 6 bases and J by 5 bases, with 11 bases between them. Germline V gene sequence: CDR1 WNHNN, CDR2 SYGVQD (reference sequence). The CDR3 region is CASSAGLDQPQHF. CDR3 nucleotide sequence: TGCGCCAGCAGCGCTGGACTTGATCAGCCCCAGCATTTT.

This clone came up once. This chain joins TRBV2 and TRBJ1-5; 9 bases align to TRBD1. Germline assignment: CDR1 SNHLY and CDR2 FYNNEI. V shed 2 bases and J 4 bases; nucleotides not matched to a gene: 9. The CDR3 consists of 17 residues. CDR3 loop: CASSESGPGQGNQPQHF. CDR3 DNA sequence: TGTGCCAGCAGTGAATCAGGGCCGGGACAGGGAAATCAGCCCCAGCATTTT.